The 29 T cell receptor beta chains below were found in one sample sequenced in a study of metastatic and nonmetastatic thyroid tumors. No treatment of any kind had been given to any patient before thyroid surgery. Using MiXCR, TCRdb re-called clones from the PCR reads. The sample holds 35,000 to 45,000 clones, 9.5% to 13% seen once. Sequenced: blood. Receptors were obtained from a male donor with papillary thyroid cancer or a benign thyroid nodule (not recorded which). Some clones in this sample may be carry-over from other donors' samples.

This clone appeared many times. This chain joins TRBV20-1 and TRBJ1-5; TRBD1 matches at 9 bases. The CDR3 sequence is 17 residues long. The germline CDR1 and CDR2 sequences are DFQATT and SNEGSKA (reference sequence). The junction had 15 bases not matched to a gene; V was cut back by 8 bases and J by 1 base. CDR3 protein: CSTEILGTGTSNQPQHF. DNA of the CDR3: TGCAGTACAGAAATCCTTGGGACAGGGACAAGCAATCAGCCCCAGCATTTT.

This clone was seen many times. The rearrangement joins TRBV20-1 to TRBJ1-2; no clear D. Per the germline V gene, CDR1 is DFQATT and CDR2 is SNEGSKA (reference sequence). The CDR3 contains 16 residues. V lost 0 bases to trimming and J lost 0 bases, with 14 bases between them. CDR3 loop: CSARDDTGRANYGYTF. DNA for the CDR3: TGCAGTGCTAGAGACGACACGGGCCGAGCTAACTATGGCTACACCTTC.

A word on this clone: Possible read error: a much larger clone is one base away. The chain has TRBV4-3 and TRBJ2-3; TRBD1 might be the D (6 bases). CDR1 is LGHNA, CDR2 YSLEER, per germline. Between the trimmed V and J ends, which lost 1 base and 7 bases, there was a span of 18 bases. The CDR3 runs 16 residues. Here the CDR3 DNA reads TGCGCCAGCAGCCAAGTGGGGACATGGGTACCTTATACGCAGTATTTT. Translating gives CASSQVGTWVPYTQYF.

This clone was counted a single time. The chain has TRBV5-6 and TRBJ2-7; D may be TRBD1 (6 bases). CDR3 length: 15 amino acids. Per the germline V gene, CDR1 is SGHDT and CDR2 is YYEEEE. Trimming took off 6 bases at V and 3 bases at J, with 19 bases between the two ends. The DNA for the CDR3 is TGTGCCAGCATCGGGGACACGGACCACGACTACGAGCAGTACTTC. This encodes CASIGDTDHDYEQYF.

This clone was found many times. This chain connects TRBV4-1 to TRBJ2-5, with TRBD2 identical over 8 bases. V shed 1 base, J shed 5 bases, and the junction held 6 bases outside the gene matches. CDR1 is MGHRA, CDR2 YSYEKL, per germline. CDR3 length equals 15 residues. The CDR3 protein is CASSQAGASGETQYF. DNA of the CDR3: TGCGCCAGCAGCCAAGCGGGGGCTAGCGGGGAGACCCAGTACTTC.

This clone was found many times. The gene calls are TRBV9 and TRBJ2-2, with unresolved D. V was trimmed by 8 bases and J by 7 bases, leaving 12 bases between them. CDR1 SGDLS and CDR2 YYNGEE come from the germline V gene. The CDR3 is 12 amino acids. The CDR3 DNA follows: TGTGCCAGTGGACGTTTTAACGGGGAGCTGTTTTTT. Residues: CASGRFNGELFF.

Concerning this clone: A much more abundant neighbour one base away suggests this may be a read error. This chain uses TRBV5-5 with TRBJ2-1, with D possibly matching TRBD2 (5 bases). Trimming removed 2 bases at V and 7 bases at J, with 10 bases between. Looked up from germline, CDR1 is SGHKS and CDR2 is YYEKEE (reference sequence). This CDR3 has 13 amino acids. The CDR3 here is CASSLGSVNEQFF. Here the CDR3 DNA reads TGTGCCAGCAGCTTAGGGAGTGTGAATGAGCAGTTCTTC. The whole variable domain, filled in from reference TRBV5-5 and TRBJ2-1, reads DAGVTQSPTHLIKTRGQQVTLRCSPISGHKSVSWYQQVLGQGPQFIFQYYEKEERGRGNFPDRFSARQFPNYSSELNVNALLLGDSALYLCASSLGSVNEQFFGPGTRLTVL.

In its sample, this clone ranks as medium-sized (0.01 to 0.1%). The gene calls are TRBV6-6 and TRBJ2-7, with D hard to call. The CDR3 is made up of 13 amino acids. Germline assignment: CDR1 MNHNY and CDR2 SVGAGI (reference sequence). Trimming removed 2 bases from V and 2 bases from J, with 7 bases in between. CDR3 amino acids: CASSYGTTYEQYF. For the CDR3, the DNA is TGTGCCAGCAGTTACGGCACAACCTACGAGCAGTACTTC.

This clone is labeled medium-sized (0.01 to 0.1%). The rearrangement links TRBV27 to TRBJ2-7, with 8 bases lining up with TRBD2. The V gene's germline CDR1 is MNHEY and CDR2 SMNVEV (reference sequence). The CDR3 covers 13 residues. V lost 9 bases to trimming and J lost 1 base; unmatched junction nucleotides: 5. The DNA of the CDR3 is TGTGCCAGTCGGGGGGGAGGATCCTACGAGCAGTACTTC. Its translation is CASRGGGSYEQYF.

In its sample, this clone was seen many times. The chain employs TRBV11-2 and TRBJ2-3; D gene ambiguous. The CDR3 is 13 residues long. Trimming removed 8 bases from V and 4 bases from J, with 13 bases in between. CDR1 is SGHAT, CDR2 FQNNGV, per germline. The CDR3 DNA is TGTGCCAGCGCTCCCGGGCGCCCAGATACGCAGTATTTT. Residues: CASAPGRPDTQYF.

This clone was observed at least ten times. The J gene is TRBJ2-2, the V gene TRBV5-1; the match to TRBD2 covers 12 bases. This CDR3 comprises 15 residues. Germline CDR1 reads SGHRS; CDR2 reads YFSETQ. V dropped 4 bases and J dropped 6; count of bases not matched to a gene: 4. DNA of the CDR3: TGCGCCAGCAGCCTAGCGGGAGGGCGTCCCGGGGAGCTGTTTTTT. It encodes CASSLAGGRPGELFF.

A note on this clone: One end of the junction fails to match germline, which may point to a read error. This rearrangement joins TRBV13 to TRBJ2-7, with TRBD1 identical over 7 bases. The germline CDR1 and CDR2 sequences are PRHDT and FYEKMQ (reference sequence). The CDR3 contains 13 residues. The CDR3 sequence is CASGHRGQYEHYF. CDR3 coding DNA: TGTGCCAGCGGCCACAGGGGTCAGTACGAGCATTACTTC.

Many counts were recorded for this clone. CDR3: CASSLDQFGYTF. In nucleotides, the CDR3 is TGTGCCAGCAGCTTAGATCAGTTTGGCTACACCTTC. This rearrangement joins TRBV11-2 to TRBJ1-2; no firm D call. Germline V gene data show CDR1 as SGHAT and CDR2 as FQNNGV. The CDR3 is made up of 12 amino acids. V was trimmed by 0 bases and J by 7 bases, leaving 6 bases between them.

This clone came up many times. This CDR3 reads CASSIGGTDTQYF. The CDR3, as DNA: TGTGCCAGTAGTATAGGAGGCACAGATACGCAGTATTTT. The rearrangement links TRBV19 to TRBJ2-3; no firm D call. Between the trimmed V and J ends, which lost 1 base and 1 base, there was a span of 3 bases. CDR1 and CDR2 (germline): LNHDA, SQIVND (reference sequence). CDR3 length: 13 amino acids.

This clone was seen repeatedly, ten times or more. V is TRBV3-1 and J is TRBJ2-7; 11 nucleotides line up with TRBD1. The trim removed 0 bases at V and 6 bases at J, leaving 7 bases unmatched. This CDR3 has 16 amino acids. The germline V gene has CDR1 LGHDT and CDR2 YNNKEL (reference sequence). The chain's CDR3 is CASSQDLPGTGGEQYF. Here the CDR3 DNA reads TGTGCCAGCAGCCAAGATCTTCCCGGGACAGGGGGCGAGCAGTACTTC.

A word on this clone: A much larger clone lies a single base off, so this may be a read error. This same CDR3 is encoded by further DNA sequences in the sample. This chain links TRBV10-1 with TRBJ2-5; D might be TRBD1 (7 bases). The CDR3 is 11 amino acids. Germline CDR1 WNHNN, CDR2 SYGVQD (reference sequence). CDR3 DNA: TGCGCCAGCGGAGGGGGCGAGACACAGTACTTC. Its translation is CASGGGETQYF.

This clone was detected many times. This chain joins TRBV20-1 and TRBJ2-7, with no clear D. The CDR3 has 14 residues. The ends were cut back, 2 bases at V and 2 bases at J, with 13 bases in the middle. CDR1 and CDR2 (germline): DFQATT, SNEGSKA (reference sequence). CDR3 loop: CSARPNTPTYEQYF. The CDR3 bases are TGCAGTGCTAGACCCAACACCCCGACCTACGAGCAGTACTTC.

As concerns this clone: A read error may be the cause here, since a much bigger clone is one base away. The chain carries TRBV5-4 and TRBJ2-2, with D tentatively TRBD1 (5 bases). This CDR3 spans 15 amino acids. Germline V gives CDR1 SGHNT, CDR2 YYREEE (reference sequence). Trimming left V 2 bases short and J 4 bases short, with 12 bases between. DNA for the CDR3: TGTGCCAGCAGCTTTGGTAGGCAGGGCACCGGGGAGCTGTTTTTT. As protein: CASSFGRQGTGELFF.

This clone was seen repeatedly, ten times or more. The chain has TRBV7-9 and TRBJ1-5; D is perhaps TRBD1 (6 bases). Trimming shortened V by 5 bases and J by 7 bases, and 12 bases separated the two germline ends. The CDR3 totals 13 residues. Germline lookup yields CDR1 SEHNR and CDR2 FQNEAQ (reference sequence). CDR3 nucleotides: TGTGCCAGCAGCCCCTACAGGGACCAGCCCCAGCATTTT. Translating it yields CASSPYRDQPQHF.

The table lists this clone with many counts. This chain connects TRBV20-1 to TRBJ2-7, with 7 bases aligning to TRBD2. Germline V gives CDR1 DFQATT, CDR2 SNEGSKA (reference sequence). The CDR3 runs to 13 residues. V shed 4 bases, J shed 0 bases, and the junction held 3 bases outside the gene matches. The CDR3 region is CSAISGTSYEQYF. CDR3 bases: TGCAGTGCTATCAGCGGGACCTCCTACGAGCAGTACTTC.

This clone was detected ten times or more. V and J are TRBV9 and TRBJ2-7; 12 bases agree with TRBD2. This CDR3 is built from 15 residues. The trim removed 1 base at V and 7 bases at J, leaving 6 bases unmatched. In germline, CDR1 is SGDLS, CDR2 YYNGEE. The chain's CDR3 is CASSVWTSGIEEQYF. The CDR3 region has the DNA TGTGCCAGCAGCGTATGGACTAGCGGGATTGAAGAGCAGTACTTC. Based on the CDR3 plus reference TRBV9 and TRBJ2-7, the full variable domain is DSGVTQTPKHLITATGQRVTLRCSPRSGDLSVYWYQQSLDQGLQFLIQYYNGEERAKGNILERFSAQQFPDLHSELNLSSLELGDSALYFCASSVWTSGIEEQYFGPGTRLTVT.

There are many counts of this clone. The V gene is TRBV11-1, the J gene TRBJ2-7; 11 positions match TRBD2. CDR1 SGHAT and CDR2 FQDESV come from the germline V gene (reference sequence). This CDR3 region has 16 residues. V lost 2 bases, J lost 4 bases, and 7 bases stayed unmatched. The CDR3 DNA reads TGTGCCAGCAGCTTAAGGTGGGGACTAGCGGAGTACGAGCAGTACTTC. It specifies CASSLRWGLAEYEQYF.

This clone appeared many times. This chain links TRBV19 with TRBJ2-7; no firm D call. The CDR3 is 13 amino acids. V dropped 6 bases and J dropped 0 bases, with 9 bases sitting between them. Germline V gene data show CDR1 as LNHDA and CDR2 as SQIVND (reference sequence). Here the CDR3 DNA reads TGTGCCAGTAGGACACCCAGCTCCTACGAGCAGTACTTC. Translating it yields CASRTPSSYEQYF.

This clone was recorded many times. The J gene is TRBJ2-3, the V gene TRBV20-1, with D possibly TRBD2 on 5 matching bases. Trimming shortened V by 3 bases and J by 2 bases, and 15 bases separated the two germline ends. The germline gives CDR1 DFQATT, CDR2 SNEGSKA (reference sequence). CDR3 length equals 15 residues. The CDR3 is CSARAYGENTDTQYF. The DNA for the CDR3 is TGCAGTGCTAGGGCATACGGGGAGAACACAGATACGCAGTATTTT.

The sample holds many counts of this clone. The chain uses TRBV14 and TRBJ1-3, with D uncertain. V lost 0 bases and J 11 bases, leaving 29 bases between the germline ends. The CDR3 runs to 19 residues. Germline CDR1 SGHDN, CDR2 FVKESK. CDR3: CASSQDSVVWTLGESAIYF. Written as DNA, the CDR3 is TGTGCCAGCAGCCAAGATAGTGTGGTATGGACCCTTGGTGAAAGCGCCATATATTTT.

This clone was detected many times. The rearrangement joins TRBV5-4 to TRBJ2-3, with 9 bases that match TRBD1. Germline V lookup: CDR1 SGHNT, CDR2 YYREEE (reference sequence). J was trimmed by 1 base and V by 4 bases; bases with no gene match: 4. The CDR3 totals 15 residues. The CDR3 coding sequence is TGTGCCAGCAGCGGGAACAGGGGGCGCACAGATACGCAGTATTTT. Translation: CASSGNRGRTDTQYF.

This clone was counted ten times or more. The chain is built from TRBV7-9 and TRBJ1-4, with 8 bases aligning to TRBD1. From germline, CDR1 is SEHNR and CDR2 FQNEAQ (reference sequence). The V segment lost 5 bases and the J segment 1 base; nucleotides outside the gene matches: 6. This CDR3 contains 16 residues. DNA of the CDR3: TGTGCCAGCAGCCTGGACAGGGAAGGAACTAATGAAAAACTGTTTTTT. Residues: CASSLDREGTNEKLFF.

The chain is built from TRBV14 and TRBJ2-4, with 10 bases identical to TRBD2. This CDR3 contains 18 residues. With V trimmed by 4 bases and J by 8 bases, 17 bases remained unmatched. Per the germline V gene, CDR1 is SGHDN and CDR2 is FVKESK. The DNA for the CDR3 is TGTGCCAGCAGCCTCGGACTAGCGGCCCTGGGAACCGGGGACATTCAGTACTTC. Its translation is CASSLGLAALGTGDIQYF.

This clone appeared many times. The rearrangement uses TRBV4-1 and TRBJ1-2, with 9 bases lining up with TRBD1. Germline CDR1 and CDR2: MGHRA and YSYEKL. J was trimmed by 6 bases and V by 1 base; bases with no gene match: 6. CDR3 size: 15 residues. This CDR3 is CASSQVFGDRDGYTF. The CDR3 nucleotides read TGCGCCAGCAGCCAAGTATTTGGGGACAGGGATGGCTACACCTTC.